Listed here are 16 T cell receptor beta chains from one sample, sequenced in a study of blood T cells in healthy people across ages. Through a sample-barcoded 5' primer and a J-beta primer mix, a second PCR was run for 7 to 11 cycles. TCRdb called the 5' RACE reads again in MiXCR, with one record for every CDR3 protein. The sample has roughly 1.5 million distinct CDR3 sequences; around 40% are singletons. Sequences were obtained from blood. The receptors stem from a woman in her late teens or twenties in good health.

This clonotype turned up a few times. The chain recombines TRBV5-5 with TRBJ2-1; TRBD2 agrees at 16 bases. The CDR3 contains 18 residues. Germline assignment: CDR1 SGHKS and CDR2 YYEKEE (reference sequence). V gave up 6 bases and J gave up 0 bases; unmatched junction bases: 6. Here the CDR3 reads CASTSGTSGRASYNEQFF. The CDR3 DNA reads TGTGCCAGCACCTCTGGGACTAGCGGGAGGGCCTCCTACAATGAGCAGTTCTTC. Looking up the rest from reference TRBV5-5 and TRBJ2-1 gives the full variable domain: DAGVTQSPTHLIKTRGQQVTLRCSPISGHKSVSWYQQVLGQGPQFIFQYYEKEERGRGNFPDRFSARQFPNYSSELNVNALLLGDSALYLCASTSGTSGRASYNEQFFGPGTRLTVL.

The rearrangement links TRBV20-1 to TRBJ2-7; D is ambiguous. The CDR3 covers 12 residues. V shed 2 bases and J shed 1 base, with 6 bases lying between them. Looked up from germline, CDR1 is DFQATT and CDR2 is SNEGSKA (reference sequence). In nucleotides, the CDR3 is TGCAGTGCTAGAACGGAGTCCTACGAGCAGTACTTC. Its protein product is CSARTESYEQYF.

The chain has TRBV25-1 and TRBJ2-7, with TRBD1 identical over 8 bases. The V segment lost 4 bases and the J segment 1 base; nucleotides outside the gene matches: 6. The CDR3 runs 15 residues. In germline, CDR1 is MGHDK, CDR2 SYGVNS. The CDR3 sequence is CASSGTGSASYEQYF. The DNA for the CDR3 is TGTGCCAGCAGTGGGACAGGGTCGGCGTCCTACGAGCAGTACTTC.

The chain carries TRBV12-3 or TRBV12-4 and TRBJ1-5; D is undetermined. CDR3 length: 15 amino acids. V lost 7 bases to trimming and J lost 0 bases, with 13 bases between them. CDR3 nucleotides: TGTGCCAGCAACTACAGTTTCAATAGCAATCAGCCCCAGCATTTT. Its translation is CASNYSFNSNQPQHF.

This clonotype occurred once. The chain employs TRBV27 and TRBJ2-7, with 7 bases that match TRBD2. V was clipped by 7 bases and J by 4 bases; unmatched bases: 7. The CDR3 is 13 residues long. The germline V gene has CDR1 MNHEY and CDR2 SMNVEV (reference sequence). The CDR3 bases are TGTGCCAGCAAGATACTCGGGGGGTACGAGCAGTACTTC. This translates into CASKILGGYEQYF.

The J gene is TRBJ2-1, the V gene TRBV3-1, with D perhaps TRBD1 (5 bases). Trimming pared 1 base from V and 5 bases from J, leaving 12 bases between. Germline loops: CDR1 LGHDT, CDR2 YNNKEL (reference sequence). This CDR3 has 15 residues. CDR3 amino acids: CASSQVGRFHNEQFF. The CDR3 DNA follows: TGTGCCAGCAGCCAAGTGGGGCGGTTTCACAATGAGCAGTTCTTC.

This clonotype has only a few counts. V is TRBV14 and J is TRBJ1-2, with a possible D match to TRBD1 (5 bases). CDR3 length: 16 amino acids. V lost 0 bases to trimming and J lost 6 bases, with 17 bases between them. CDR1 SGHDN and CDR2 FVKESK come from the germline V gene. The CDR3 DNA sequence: TGTGCCAGCAGCCAAGAGCAGTGGGGACTTTGGAATGGCTACACCTTC. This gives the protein CASSQEQWGLWNGYTF.

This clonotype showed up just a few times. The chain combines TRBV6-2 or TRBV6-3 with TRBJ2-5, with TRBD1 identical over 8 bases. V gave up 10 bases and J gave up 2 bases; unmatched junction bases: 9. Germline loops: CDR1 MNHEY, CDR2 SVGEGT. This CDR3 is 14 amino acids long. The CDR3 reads CATNNRGSQETQYF. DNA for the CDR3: TGTGCCACCAATAACAGGGGGTCTCAAGAGACCCAGTACTTC.

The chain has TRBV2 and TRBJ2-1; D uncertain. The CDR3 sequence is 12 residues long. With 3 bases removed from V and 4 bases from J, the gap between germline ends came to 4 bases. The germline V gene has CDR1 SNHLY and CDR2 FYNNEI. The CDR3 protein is CASSDDYNEQFF. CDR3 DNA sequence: TGTGCCAGCAGTGATGATTACAATGAGCAGTTCTTC.

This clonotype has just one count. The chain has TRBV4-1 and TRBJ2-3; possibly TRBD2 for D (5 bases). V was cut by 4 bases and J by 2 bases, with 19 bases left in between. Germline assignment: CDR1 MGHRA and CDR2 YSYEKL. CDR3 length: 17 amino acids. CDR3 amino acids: CASSPSGFEGATDTQYF. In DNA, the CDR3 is TGCGCCAGCAGCCCGTCCGGGTTCGAGGGAGCCACAGATACGCAGTATTTT.

The CDR3 DNA is TGTGCCACCAGTGGCGGGACTAGCGGGAACTCCTACAATGAGCAGTTCTTC. This codes for CATSGGTSGNSYNEQFF. The rearrangement links TRBV24-1 to TRBJ2-1; TRBD2 matches at 13 bases. Germline V CDR1 and CDR2: KGHDR, SFDVKD. V lost 5 bases and J lost 0; bases outside the gene matches: 3. The CDR3 runs 17 residues.

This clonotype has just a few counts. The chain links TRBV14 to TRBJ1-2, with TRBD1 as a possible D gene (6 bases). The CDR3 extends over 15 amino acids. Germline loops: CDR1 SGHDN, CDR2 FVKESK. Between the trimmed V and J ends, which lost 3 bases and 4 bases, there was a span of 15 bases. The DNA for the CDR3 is TGTGCCAGCAGCCAGGACCTCGGGACATTCTATGGCTACACCTTC. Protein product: CASSQDLGTFYGYTF.

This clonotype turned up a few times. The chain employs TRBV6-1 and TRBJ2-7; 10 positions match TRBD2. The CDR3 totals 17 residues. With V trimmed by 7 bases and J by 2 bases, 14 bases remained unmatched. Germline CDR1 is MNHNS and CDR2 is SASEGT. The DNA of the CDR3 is TGTGCCAGCACTAGGGTAGCCGGACTAGCGGCGACCTACGAGCAGTACTTC. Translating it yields CASTRVAGLAATYEQYF.

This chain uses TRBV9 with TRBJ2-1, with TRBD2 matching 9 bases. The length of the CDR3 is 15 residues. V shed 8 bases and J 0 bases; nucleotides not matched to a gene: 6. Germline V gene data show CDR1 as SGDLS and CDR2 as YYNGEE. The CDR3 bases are TGTGCCAGTGGTCTTAGCGGGAGCTCCTACAATGAGCAGTTCTTC. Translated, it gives CASGLSGSSYNEQFF.

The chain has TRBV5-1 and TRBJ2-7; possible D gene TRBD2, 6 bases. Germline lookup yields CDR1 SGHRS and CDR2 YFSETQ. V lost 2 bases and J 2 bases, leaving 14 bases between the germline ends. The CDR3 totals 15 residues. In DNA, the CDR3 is TGCGCCAGCAGCTTCCAGGGAGGAGGGACCTACGAGCAGTACTTC. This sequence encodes CASSFQGGGTYEQYF.

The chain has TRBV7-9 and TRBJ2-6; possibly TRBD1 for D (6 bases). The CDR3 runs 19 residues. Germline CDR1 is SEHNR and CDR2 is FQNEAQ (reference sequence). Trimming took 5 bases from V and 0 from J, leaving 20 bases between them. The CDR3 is CASSTTTGTHYSGANVLTF. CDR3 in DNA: TGTGCCAGCAGCACCACGACCGGGACACACTACTCTGGGGCCAACGTCCTGACTTTC. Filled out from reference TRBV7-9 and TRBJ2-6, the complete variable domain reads DTGVSQNPRHKITKRGQNVTFRCDPISEHNRLYWYRQTLGQGPEFLTYFQNEAQLEKSRLLSDRFSAERPKGSFSTLEIQRTEQGDSAMYLCASSTTTGTHYSGANVLTFGAGSRLTVL.